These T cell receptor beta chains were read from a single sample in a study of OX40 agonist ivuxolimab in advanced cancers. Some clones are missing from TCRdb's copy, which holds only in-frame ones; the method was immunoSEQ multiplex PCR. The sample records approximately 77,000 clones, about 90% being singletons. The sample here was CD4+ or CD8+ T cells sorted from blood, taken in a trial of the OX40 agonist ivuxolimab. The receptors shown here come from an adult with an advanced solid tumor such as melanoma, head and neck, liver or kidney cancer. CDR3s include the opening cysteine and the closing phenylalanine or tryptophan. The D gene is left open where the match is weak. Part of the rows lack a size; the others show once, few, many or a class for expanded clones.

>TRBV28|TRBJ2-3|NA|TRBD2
CASSPTSGGGTDTQYF
TGTGCCAGCAGTCCGACTAGCGGGGGAGGTACAGATACGCAGTATTTT
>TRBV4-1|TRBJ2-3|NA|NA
CASSQAPTRGTDTQYF
TGCGCCAGCAGCCAAGCCCCCACTAGAGGCACAGATACGCAGTATTTT
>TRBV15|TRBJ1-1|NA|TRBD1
CATSMGQSNTEAFF
TGTGCCACCAGCATGGGACAGTCGAACACTGAAGCTTTCTTT
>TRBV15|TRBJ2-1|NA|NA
CATGTEAYNEQFF
TGTGCCACCGGGACGGAGGCCTACAATGAGCAGTTCTTC
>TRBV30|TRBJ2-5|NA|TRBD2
CAWSPPPGLVGETQYF
TGTGCCTGGAGTCCCCCACCGGGACTAGTAGGGGAGACCCAGTACTTC
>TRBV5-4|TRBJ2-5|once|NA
CASSFPQGREETQYF
TGTGCCAGCAGCTTCCCACAGGGGAGGGAGGAGACCCAGTACTTC
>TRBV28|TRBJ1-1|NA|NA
CASSLAGFEAFF
TGTGCCAGCAGTTTGGCGGGCTTTGAAGCTTTCTTT
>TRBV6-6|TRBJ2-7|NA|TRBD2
CASSSSSGVSYEQYF
TGTGCCAGCAGTTCCTCTAGCGGGGTGTCCTACGAGCAGTACTTC
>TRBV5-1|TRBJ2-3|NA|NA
CASSLARVLAELGDTQYF
TGCGCCAGCAGCTTGGCCAGAGTTTTGGCGGAGCTCGGAGATACGCAGTATTTT
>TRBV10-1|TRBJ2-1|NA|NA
CASSSSLRNEQFF
TGCGCCAGCAGTTCATCTCTGCGAAATGAGCAGTTCTTC
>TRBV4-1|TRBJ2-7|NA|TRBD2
CASSRVAGVIYEQYF
TGCGCCAGCAGCCGAGTAGCGGGAGTAATCTACGAGCAGTACTTC
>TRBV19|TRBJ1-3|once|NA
CASSILQPGNTIYF
TGTGCCAGTAGTATATTACAGCCTGGAAACACCATATATTTT
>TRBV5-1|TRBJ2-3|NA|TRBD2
CASSLGVSGTRDTQYF
TGCGCCAGCAGCTTGGGTGTTAGCGGGACCAGAGATACGCAGTATTTT
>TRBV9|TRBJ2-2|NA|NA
CASTQNTGELFF
TGTGCCAGCACCCAGAACACCGGGGAGCTGTTTTTT
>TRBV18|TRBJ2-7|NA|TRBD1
CASSPRQGDEQYF
TGTGCCAGCTCACCACGACAGGGCGACGAGCAGTACTTC
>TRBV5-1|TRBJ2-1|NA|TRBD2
CASSSRTSGSSYNEQFF
TGCGCCAGCAGCTCCCGGACTAGCGGGAGTTCCTACAATGAGCAGTTCTTC
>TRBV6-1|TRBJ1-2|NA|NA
CASSERAGVSGYTF
TGTGCCAGCAGTGAAAGGGCAGGGGTAAGCGGCTACACCTTC
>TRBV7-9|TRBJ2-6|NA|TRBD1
CASSHIPGQGVGANVLTF
TGTGCCAGCAGCCACATTCCGGGACAGGGGGTTGGGGCCAACGTCCTGACTTTC
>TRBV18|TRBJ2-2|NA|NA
CASSPNPGQETNTGELFF
TGTGCCAGCTCACCAAACCCCGGCCAGGAAACGAACACCGGGGAGCTGTTTTTT
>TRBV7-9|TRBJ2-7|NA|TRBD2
CASSFAGGHYEQYF
TGTGCCAGCAGCTTCGCGGGAGGCCACTACGAGCAGTACTTC